This entry concerns a single T cell receptor beta chain. This sample is drawn from a study of blood T cell repertoires in COVID-19. Study at large: Acute-phase and convalescent COVID-19 samples originated in the United States, Italy and Spain. Sample material is recorded as cDNA or gDNA derived from T cells, B-cell-depleted T cells, or PBMCs.

How the authors handled the data: Estimation of nucleated cell counts was performed using reference gene primer amplification. Generated by immunoSEQ multiplex PCR, the TCRdb table keeps only in-frame clones and is missing some. V, J and clone size reflect that table, while D and trimming were determined from the DNA. The sample contains fewer than 300,000 clones, 87% of which appear only once. This CDR3 is 16 amino acids long. The germline V gene encodes CDR1 MNHEY and CDR2 SMNVEV (reference sequence). V was pared by 3 bases and J by 5 bases, with 10 bases of the junction left unmatched. The sequence was obtained from a woman aged 50 to 60 with acute or convalescent COVID-19. The chain is built from TRBV27 and TRBJ2-1, with 7 bases matching TRBD2. The material sequenced was peripheral blood. CDR3 amino acids: CASSFLVASGNNEQFF. CDR3 DNA sequence: TGTGCCAGCAGTTTCCTGGTTGCGAGCGGGAACAATGAGCAGTTCTTC.